One sample yielded the 13 T cell receptor beta chains listed below, sequenced in a study of CD8+CD57+ T cells in acquired aplastic anemia. CDR3 and TCR beta VDJ profiling relied on a genomic DNA template. In TCRdb, the reads were re-called with MiXCR into one record per CDR3 protein. Of about 160,000 distinct CDR3 sequences in the sample, approximately 43% were seen once. Source material: sorted CD4+, CD8+, or CD8+CD57+ T cells (not recorded which) from PBMCs. The receptors come from a human donor in good health.

This chain links TRBV7-8 with TRBJ2-7, with a possible D match to TRBD1 (6 bases). This CDR3 comprises 13 residues. CDR1 is SGHVS and CDR2 is FQNEAQ in the germline V gene. V was pared by 5 bases and J by 3 bases, with 11 bases between. Written as DNA, the CDR3 is TGTGCCAGCAGCGTTGGACAGAACTACGAGCAGTACTTC. Protein sequence: CASSVGQNYEQYF.

V usage is TRBV5-4 and J usage is TRBJ2-7; no definite D call. Germline loops: CDR1 SGHNT, CDR2 YYREEE (reference sequence). The V end lost 1 base, the J end lost 2 bases, and 7 bases lay between the germline ends. This CDR3 is 13 amino acids long. The CDR3 DNA is TGTGCCAGCAGCTTGTACGGTCCCTACGAGCAGTACTTC. Protein product: CASSLYGPYEQYF.

This clonotype has only a few counts. This chain uses TRBV28 with TRBJ1-5, with unresolved D. Trimming shortened V by 5 bases and J by 2 bases, and 13 bases separated the two germline ends. CDR3 length: 15 amino acids. Germline-derived CDR1 and CDR2 are MDHEN and SYDVKM. In DNA, the CDR3 is TGTGCCAGCAGTCTTACCGGACCGGGCAATCAGCCCCAGCATTTT. Its translation: CASSLTGPGNQPQHF. Variable domain in full (rest from reference TRBV28 and TRBJ1-5): DVKVTQSSRYLVKRTGEKVFLECVQDMDHENMFWYRQDPGLGLRLIYFSYDVKMKEKGDIPEGYSVSREKKERFSLILESASTNQTSMYLCASSLTGPGNQPQHFGDGTRLSIL.

The chain combines TRBV15 with TRBJ2-1; 7 bases map to TRBD2. The assigned J gene may be wrong: the sequence end matches TRBJ2-7 better. CDR1 and CDR2 (germline): LNHNV, YYDKDF (reference sequence). This CDR3 comprises 16 residues. CDR3 in amino acids: CATSRGRGSLYNEQYF. CDR3 DNA: TGTGCCACCAGCAGGGGGAGGGGATCGCTCTACAATGAGCAGTACTTC.

This chain uses TRBV11-1 with TRBJ2-4; the D is unclear. Trimming took 5 bases from V and 6 from J, leaving 14 bases between them. The CDR3 spans 14 residues. The germline V gene has CDR1 SGHAT and CDR2 FQDESV (reference sequence). This CDR3 is CASSTGDALNIQYF. The CDR3 DNA sequence: TGTGCCAGCAGCACCGGAGACGCTCTAAACATTCAGTACTTC. Full variable domain (outside the CDR3, taken from reference TRBV11-1 and TRBJ2-4): EAEVAQSPRYKITEKSQAVAFWCDPISGHATLYWYRQILGQGPELLVQFQDESVVDDSQLPKDRFSAERLKGVDSTLKIQPAELGDSAMYLCASSTGDALNIQYFGAGTRLSVL.

This clonotype was observed at least ten times. The chain couples TRBV5-1 to TRBJ2-7, with 7 bases matching TRBD1. There are 15 residues in the CDR3. V gave up 4 bases and J gave up 3 bases; unmatched junction bases: 10. From germline, CDR1 is SGHRS and CDR2 YFSETQ. CDR3 loop: CASSQIGTASYEQYF. The CDR3 nucleotides are TGCGCCAGCAGCCAGATCGGGACAGCAAGCTACGAGCAGTACTTC.

Many counts were recorded for this clonotype. The CDR3 sequence is CASSVLSSGVNEQFF. The CDR3 DNA sequence: TGTGCCAGCAGCGTCTTGTCCTCAGGAGTGAATGAGCAGTTCTTC. The chain links TRBV9 to TRBJ2-1; D is ambiguous. Germline V gene data show CDR1 as SGDLS and CDR2 as YYNGEE. The ends were cut back, 2 bases at V and 7 bases at J, with 16 bases in the middle. This CDR3 region has 15 residues. Combining the CDR3 with reference TRBV9 and TRBJ2-1 gives the whole variable domain DSGVTQTPKHLITATGQRVTLRCSPRSGDLSVYWYQQSLDQGLQFLIQYYNGEERAKGNILERFSAQQFPDLHSELNLSSLELGDSALYFCASSVLSSGVNEQFFGPGTRLTVL.

This clonotype was seen only a few times. This may come from a read error, since a much larger clone is one base off. This chain uses TRBV7-1 with TRBJ2-4, with 8 nucleotides matching TRBD2. TRBV7-1 is an ORF, with its function uncertain. This CDR3 contains 17 residues. CDR3 amino acids: CASSSLAGTVAKYIQYF. CDR3 coding DNA: TGTGCCAGCAGCTCACTAGCGGGTACTGTAGCCAAATACATTCAGTACTTC.

This sequence joins TRBV7-8 and TRBJ2-3; 9 nucleotides align to TRBD2. From germline, CDR1 is SGHVS and CDR2 FQNEAQ. Germline trimming cut 2 bases from V and 3 bases from J; bases unmatched to any gene: 6. The CDR3 covers 16 residues. CDR3 in DNA: TGTGCCAGCAGCTTAAGGCGGGGGGGCCATACAGATACGCAGTATTTT. Amino acid sequence: CASSLRRGGHTDTQYF.

This clonotype was observed at least ten times. V is TRBV7-9 and J is TRBJ1-1; maybe TRBD1 (5 bases). V was shortened by 2 bases and J by 4 bases, with 11 bases between the two germline ends. The CDR3 contains 14 residues. In germline, CDR1 is SEHNR, CDR2 FQNEAQ (reference sequence). For the CDR3, the DNA is TGTGCCAGCAGCTTATATGCAGGGTTCACTGAAGCTTTCTTT. Translated: CASSLYAGFTEAFF.

This clonotype was found many times. V and J are TRBV7-2 and TRBJ2-2, with D possibly being TRBD2 (6 bases). Germline assignment: CDR1 SGHTA and CDR2 FQGNSA. CDR3 size: 16 residues. Trimming took off 2 bases at V and 0 bases at J, with 10 bases between the two ends. The CDR3 sequence is CASSLMEGANTGELFF. The CDR3 DNA is TGTGCCAGCAGCTTAATGGAGGGCGCGAACACCGGGGAGCTGTTTTTT.

As to this clonotype: The junction departs from the called germline gene at one end, perhaps through a read error. This rearrangement joins TRBV7-3 to TRBJ1-1; D is perhaps TRBD1 (6 bases). CDR1 and CDR2 from the germline V gene are SGHTA and FQGTGA. This CDR3 is 16 amino acids long. This chain's CDR3 is CASSLGSLGAGTEASF. The CDR3 bases are TGTGCCAGCAGCTTAGGGAGTTTGGGGGCTGGCACTGAAGCTTCCTTT.

This clonotype has just a few counts. The chain employs TRBV4-3 and TRBJ2-1, with 11 bases that match TRBD2. The CDR3 loop spans 17 amino acids. Trimming cost V 0 bases and J 8 bases; bases outside gene matches: 9. In germline, CDR1 is LGHNA, CDR2 YSLEER. The CDR3, as DNA: TGCGCCAGCAGCCAAGATACCCTTAGCGGGGGGGCCCATGAGCAGTTCTTC. Translation: CASSQDTLSGGAHEQFF.